This record covers a single T cell receptor beta chain. This clone appeared a single time. Its antigen target is currently unknown. Within one base of it there is no much larger clone, and no base qualities were kept. This sample is drawn from a study of blood T cell repertoires in COVID-19 (dated by TCRdb to the early 2020s). About the full investigation: Samples covering the acute and convalescent phases of COVID-19 were provided by collaborators in the United States, Italy and Spain. Samples came from the ongoing ImmuneRACE study (first 160 participants) plus 1,254 subjects from 6 global collaborators. The repertoires were released in a freely available public database intended as a resource for research on the immune response to SARS-CoV-2. HLA class I and class II types, where available, came from metadata supplied by the sample provider rather than from assay-based typing. The material from the prospective study consisted of cDNA or gDNA derived from T cells, B-cell-depleted T cells, or PBMCs. Nearly every sample came with metadata listing a de-identified subject ID, COVID-19 status, age in years and sex. The dataset comprised deeply sampled blood TCRbeta repertoires from subjects exposed to, actively infected with, or recovered from COVID-19.

V sheds 3 bases and J sheds 8 bases, leaving 15 bases between their ends. The CDR3 spans 14 residues, from the cysteine through the phenylalanine. Only CDR3 DNA is held: 42 bases, read in frame from base 1. For CDR1 and CDR2, the germline V gene lists SGDLS and YYNGEE. Each collaborating institution followed its own protocols to collect whole blood in K2EDTA tubes. For TCRbeta analysis, collaborators shipped samples in one of three forms: frozen whole blood, isolated PBMCs, or DNA extracted from either of those sample types. General conclusions and limits of the study: Clinical and demographic metadata were provided uncurated, with the amount varying by source and participant.

TCRbeta CDR3 regions were amplified from genomic DNA using the immunoSEQ Assay, a bias-controlled multiplex PCR. As for the original processing: Within the assay, amplification of reference gene primers was used to estimate how many nucleated cells each sample contained. To quantify the absolute abundance of each unique TCRbeta CDR3 rearrangement, sequence reads were collapsed and filtered. For each sample, productive Simpson clonality was calculated as the square root of Simpson's diversity index over productive rearrangements. TCRdb took over this immuneACCESS table, retaining in-frame rearrangements with V and J assigned. Such tables are incomplete; in checked studies, under half of the missing clones stem from an unresolved V gene, and the remainder is unexplained. D and trimming come from the DNA, and the V and J calls and clone size come from that table. Present in this sample are fewer than 100,000 clones, around 90% of which were seen just once. The leading ten clones occupy 4.9% of the sample.

The clonotype was recovered from a woman aged 80 or over with acute or convalescent COVID-19. Source material: peripheral blood. The sequence is built from TRBV9 and TRBJ2-1, with an unclear D gene assignment. The sequenced DNA: TGTGCCAGCAGCGAACAAGACAACGGCTATGAGCAGTTCTTC. This yields the protein CASSEQDNGYEQFF.